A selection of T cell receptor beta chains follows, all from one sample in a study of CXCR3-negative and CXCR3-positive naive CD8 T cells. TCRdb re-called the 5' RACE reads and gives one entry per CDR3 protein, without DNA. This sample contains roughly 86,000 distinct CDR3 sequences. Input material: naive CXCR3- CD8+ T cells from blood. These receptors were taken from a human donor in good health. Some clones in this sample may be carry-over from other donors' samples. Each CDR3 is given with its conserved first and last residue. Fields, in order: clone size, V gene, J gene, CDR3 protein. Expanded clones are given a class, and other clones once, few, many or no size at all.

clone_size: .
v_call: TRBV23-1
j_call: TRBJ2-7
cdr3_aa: CASKSTYEQYF

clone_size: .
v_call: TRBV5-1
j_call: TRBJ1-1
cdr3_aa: CASSQSGNTEAFF

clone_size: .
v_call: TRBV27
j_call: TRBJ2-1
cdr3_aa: CASRWGPLYNEQFF

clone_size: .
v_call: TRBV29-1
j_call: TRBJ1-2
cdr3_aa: CSVAGNYGYTF

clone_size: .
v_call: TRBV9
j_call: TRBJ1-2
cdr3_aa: CASSVAYRGDYGYTF

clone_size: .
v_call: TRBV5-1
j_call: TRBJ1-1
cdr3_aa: CASSKQGGNTEAFF

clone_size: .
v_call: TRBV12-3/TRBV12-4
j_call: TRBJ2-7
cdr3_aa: CASSFGASAYEQYF

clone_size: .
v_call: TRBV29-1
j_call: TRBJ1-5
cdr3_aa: CSVSDRGNNQPQHF

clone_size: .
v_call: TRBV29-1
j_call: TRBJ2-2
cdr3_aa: CSGAEGNTGELFF

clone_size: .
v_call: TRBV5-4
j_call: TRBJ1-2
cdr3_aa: CASSLPRGQVLAFDGYTF

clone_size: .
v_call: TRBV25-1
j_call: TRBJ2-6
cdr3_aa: CASSEWYSSGANVLTF

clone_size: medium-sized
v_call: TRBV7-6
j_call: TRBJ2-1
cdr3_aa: CASSLGLAGESSYNEQFF

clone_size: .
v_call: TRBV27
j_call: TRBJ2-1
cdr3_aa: CASSLAGLAGNEQFF

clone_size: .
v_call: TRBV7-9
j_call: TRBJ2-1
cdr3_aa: CASRGTSGSSNEQFF

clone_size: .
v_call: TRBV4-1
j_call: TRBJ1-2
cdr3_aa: CASSSRDRGNGYTF

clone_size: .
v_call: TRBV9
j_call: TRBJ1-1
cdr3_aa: CASSVAGRLDTEAFF

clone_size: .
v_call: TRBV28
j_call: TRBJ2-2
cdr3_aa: CASSLMGGARVTGELFF